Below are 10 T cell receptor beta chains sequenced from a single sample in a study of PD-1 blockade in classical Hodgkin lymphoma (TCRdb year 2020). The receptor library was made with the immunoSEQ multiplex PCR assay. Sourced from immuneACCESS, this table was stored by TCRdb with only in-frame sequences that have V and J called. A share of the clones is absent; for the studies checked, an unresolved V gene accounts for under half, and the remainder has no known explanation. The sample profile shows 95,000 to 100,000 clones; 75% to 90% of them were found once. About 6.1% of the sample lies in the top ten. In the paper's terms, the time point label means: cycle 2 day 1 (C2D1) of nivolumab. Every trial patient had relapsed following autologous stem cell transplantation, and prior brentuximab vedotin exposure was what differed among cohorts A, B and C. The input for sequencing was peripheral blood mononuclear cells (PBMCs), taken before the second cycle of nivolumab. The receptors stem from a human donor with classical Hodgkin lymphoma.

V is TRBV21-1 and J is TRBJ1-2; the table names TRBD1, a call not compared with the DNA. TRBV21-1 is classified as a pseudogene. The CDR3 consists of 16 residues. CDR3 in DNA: TGTGCCAGCAGCAAAGGAGACAGATTATCTAACTATGGCTACACCTTC. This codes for CASSKGDRLSNYGYTF.

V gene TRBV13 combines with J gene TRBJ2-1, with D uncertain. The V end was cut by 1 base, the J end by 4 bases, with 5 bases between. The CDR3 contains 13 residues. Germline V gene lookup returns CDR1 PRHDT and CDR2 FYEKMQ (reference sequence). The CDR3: CASSLDQYNEQFF. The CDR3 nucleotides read TGTGCCAGCAGCTTAGACCAGTACAATGAGCAGTTCTTC.

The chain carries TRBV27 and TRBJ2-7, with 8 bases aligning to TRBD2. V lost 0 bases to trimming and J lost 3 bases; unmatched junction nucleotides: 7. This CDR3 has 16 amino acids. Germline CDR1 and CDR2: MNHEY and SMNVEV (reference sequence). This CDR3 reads CASSLSAGDWGYEQYF. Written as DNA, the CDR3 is TGTGCCAGCAGTTTATCAGCGGGGGATTGGGGCTACGAGCAGTACTTC.

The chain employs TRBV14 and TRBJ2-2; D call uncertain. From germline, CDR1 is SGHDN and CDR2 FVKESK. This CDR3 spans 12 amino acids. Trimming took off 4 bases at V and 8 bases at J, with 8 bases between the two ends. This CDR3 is CASSRTAGELFF. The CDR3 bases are TGTGCCAGCAGCCGGACGGCGGGGGAGCTGTTTTTT.

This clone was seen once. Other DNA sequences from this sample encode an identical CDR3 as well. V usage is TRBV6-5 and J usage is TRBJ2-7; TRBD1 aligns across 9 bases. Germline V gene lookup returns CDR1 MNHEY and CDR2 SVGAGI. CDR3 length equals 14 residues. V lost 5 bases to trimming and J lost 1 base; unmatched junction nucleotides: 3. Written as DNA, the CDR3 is TGTGCCAGCAGTCCCGACAGGGGGTCCTACGAGCAGTACTTC. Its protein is CASSPDRGSYEQYF.

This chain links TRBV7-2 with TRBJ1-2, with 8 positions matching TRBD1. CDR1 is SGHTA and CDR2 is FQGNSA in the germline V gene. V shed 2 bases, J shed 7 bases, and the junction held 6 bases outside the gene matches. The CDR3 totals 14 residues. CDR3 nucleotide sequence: TGTGCCAGCAGCTTACCCAGGGGGCGGAGTGGCTACACCTTC. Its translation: CASSLPRGRSGYTF.

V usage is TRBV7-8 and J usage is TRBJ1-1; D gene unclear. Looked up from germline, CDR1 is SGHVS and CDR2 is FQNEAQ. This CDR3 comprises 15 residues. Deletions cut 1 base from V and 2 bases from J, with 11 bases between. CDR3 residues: CASSLVAVPNTEAFF. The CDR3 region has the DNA TGTGCCAGCAGCTTAGTTGCAGTCCCTAACACTGAAGCTTTCTTT.

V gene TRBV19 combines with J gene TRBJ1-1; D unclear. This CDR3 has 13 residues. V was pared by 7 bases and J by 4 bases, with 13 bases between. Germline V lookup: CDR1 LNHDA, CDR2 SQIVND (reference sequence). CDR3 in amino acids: CASIGKGSTEAFF. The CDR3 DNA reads TGTGCCAGTATAGGAAAAGGAAGCACTGAAGCTTTCTTT.

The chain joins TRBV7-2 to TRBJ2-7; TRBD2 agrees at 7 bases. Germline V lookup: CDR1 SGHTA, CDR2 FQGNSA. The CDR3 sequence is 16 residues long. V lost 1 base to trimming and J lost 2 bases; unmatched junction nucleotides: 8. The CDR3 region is CASSLVLGGGAYEQYF. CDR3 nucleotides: TGTGCCAGCAGCTTAGTGCTAGGCGGGGGAGCCTACGAGCAGTACTTC.

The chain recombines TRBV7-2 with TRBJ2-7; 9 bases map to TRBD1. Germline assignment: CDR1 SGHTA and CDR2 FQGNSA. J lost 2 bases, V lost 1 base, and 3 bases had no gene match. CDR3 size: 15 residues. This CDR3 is CASSLGDREAYEQYF. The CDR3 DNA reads TGTGCCAGCAGCTTAGGGGACAGGGAAGCCTACGAGCAGTACTTC. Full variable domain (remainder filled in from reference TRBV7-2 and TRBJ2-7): GAGVSQSPSNKVTEKGKDVELRCDPISGHTALYWYRQSLGQGLEFLIYFQGNSAPDKSGLPSDRFSAERTGGSVSTLTIQRTQQEDSAVYLCASSLGDREAYEQYFGPGTRLTVT.